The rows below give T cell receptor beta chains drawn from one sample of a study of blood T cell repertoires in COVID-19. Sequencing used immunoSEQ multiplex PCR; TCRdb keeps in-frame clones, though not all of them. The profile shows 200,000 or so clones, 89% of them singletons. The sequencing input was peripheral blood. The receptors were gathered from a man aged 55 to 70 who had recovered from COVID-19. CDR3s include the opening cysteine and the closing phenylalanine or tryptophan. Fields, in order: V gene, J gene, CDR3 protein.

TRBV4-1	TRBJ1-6	CASSHPDRSNSPLHF
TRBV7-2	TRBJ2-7	CASSLGQGSSYEQYF
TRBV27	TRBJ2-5	CASRGLAGVPQETQYF
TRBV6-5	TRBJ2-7	CASSYRASGSYEQYF
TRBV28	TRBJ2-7	CASSTTGNNPYEQYF
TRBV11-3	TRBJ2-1	CASSSGTGGRNEQFF
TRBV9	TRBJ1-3	CASSQEGSGNTIYF
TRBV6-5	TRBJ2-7	CASSRSGRGVYEQYF
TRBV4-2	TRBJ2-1	CASSQETSGSYNEQFF
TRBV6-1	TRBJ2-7	CASRYGTGRAEQYF
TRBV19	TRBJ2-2	CASSTRGGELFF
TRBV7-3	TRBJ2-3	CASSADRGTDTQYF
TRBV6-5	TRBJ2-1	CASMGQGSEQFF
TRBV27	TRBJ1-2	CASSLMGTYGYTF
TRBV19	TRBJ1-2	CASRLPGDYGYTF
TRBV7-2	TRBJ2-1	CASSPDRNSYNEQFF
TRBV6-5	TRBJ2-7	CASSYSQTGRYEQYF
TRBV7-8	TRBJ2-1	CASSVTGGAYNEQFF
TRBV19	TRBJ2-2	CASTPWQPRTGELFF
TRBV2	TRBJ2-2	CASGQGFGELFF
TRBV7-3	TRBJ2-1	CASSLLGAAVYNEQFF
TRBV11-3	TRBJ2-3	CASSPSGRDTDTQYF
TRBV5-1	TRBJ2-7	CASSRGTGGYEQYF
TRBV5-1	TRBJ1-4	CASSLMGQGSEKLFF
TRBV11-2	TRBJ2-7	CASSSQRGGAYEQYF
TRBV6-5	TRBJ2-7	CASYTRDTGEQYF
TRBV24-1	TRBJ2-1	CATSESDRARVNEQFF
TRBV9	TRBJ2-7	CASSVEPSGDYEQYF
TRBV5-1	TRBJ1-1	CASSLRSAGPNTEAFF
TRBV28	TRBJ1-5	CASSPQNSVSNQPQHF
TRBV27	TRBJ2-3	CASVRPIPAGVGIDTDTQYF
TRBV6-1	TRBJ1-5	CASSEAAVFDSNQPQHF
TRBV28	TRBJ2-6	CASSFGGAGANVLTF